This TCR beta chain is drawn from a study of molecular identifiers for immune sequencing clone quantification. Study-wide results and limits: Spiked Jurkat TCR RNA equivalent to one cell reportedly surfaced among roughly 1 million naive cells.

This clonotype was counted many times. Its antigen is still unknown. Construction of naive CD8 libraries employed about 18,000 to 1,000,000 sorted cells together with 10%, 30% or 50% RNA. TCRdb fed the PCR reads into MiXCR, producing one record per CDR3 protein. The table shows roughly 100,000 distinct CDR3 sequences, with about a third occurring only once. In germline, CDR1 is MNHEY, CDR2 SVGAGI. The V and J ends lost 2 bases and 2 bases respectively, with 7 bases between them. The CDR3 contains 13 residues. Sequencing was carried out using naive CD8+ T cells from blood, with Jurkat cell RNA spiked in. Subset reported: FACS-sorted CD8+CD4-CCR7+CD45RA+ naive T cells. The genes are TRBV6-5 and TRBJ2-7; no clear D gene. The receptor comes from a human donor in good health. Some libraries in this study had Jurkat cell RNA spiked in. CDR3 bases: TGTGCCAGCAGTTACGCTGCGGCCTACGAGCAGTACTTC. Translation: CASSYAAAYEQYF.